A selection of T cell receptor beta chains follows, all from one sample in a study of blood T cell repertoires in COVID-19. TCRdb keeps only in-frame clones here, not all; method: immunoSEQ multiplex PCR. The sample has 80,000 to 130,000 clones; 80% to 90% are singletons. What was sequenced was PBMCs or T cells enriched from blood (not recorded which). The receptors here all came from a woman between 50 and 59 years old who had recovered from COVID-19. CDR3s include the opening cysteine and the closing phenylalanine or tryptophan. Fields, in order: D gene, J gene, V gene, clone size, CDR3 protein, CDR3 DNA. D genes are given only for firm matches. Part of the rows lack a size; the others show once, few, many or a class for expanded clones.

-	TRBJ1-2	TRBV28	-	CASSLGSGVYGYTF	TGTGCCAGCAGTTTGGGCTCAGGGGTCTATGGCTACACCTTC
TRBD1	TRBJ2-5	TRBV18	-	CASSRTGDSQETQYF	TGTGCCAGCTCAAGGACAGGGGATTCCCAAGAGACCCAGTACTTC
-	TRBJ2-5	TRBV5-1	few	CASSLDSQETQYF	TGCGCCAGCAGCTTGGACAGTCAAGAGACCCAGTACTTC
-	TRBJ1-1	TRBV4-1	-	CASSSGVGAEAFF	TGCGCCAGCAGTTCGGGAGTGGGTGCTGAAGCTTTCTTT
-	TRBJ1-2	TRBV28	few	CASLDLLRRARGGVNYGYTF	TGTGCCAGCTTAGATTTACTTCGGAGGGCCAGAGGGGGGGTAAACTATGGCTACACCTTC
-	TRBJ2-3	TRBV19	-	CASSTGTRAHTDTQYF	TGTGCCAGTAGCACAGGGACCAGGGCCCACACAGATACGCAGTATTTT
TRBD1	TRBJ2-5	TRBV27	-	CASSETGGKLKTQYF	TGTGCCAGCAGTGAGACAGGGGGAAAGCTAAAGACCCAGTACTTC
-	TRBJ1-2	TRBV5-8	many	CASSLVGGHGYTF	TGTGCCAGCAGCTTGGTGGGGGGGCATGGCTACACCTTC
-	TRBJ2-7	TRBV11-3	-	CASSLGTGYSDEEYF	TGTGCCAGCAGCTTAGGTACAGGGTATTCCGACGAAGAGTACTTC
-	TRBJ2-5	TRBV20-1	-	CSASRRASRETQYF	TGCAGTGCTAGTCGCAGGGCGAGTAGGGAGACCCAGTACTTC
-	TRBJ2-1	TRBV7-2	-	CASSLAAPGGNEQFF	TGTGCCAGCAGCTTAGCGGCACCGGGCGGGAATGAGCAGTTCTTC